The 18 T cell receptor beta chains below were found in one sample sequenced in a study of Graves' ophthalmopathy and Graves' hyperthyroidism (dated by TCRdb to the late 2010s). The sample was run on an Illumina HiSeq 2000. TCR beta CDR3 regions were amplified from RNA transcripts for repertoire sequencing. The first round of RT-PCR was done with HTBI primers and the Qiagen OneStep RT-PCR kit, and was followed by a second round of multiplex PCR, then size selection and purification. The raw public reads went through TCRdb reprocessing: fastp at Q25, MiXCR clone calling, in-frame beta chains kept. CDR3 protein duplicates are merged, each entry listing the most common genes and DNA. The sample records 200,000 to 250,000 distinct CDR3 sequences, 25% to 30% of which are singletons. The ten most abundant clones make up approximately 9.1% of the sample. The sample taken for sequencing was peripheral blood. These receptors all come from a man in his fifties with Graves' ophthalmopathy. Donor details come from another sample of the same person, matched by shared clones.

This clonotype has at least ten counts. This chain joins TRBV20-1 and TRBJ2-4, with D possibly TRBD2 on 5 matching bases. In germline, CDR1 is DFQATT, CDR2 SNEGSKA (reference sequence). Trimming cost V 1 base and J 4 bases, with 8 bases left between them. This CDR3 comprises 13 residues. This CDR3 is CSARATGKNIQYF. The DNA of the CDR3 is TGCAGTGCTAGAGCAACGGGGAAAAACATTCAGTACTTC.

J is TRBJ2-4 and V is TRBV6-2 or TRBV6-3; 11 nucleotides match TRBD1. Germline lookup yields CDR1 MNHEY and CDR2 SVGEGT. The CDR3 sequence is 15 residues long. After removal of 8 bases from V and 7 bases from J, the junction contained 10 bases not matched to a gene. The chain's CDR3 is CASGGTGGGANIQYF. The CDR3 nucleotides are TGTGCCAGCGGCGGGACAGGGGGTGGTGCGAACATTCAGTACTTC.

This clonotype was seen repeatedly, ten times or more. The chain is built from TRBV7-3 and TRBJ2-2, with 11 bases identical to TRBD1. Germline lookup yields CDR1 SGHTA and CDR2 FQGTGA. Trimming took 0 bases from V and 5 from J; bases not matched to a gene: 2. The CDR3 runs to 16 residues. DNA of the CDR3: TGTGCCAGCAGCTTAACCGGGACAGGGGGAACCGGGGAGCTGTTTTTT. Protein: CASSLTGTGGTGELFF.

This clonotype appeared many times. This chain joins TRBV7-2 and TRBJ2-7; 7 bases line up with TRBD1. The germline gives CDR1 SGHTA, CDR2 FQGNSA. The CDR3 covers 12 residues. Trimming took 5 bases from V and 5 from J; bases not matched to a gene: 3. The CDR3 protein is CASSATGDEQYF. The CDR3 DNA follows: TGTGCCAGCAGCGCTACAGGGGACGAGCAGTACTTC.

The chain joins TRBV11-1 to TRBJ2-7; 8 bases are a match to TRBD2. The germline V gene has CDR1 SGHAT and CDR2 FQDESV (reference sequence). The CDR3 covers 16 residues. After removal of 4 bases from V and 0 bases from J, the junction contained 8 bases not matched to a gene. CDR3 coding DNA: TGTGCCAGCAGCTCCTCGGGGGGGCCAAGCTCCTACGAGCAGTACTTC. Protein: CASSSSGGPSSYEQYF.

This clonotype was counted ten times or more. The CDR3 nucleotides read TGTGCCAGCAGCACGCTGTCTAGCAGCGAGCAGTACTTC. As protein: CASSTLSSSEQYF. The rearrangement uses TRBV9 and TRBJ2-7; the D gene is possibly TRBD2 (5 bases). V lost 4 bases and J 6 bases, leaving 14 bases between the germline ends. This CDR3 is 13 amino acids long. Germline V CDR1 and CDR2: SGDLS, YYNGEE.

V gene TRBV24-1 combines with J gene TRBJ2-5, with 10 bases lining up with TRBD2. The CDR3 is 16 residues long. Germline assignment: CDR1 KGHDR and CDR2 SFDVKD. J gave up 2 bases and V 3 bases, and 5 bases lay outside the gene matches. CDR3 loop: CATSDLGTSEQETQYF. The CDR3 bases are TGTGCCACCAGTGATCTAGGGACTAGCGAACAAGAGACCCAGTACTTC.

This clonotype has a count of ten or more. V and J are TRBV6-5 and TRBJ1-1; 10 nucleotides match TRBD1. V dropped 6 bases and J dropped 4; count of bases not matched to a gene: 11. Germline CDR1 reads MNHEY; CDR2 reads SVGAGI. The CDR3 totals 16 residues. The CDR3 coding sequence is TGTGCCAGCAGCTACAAAGGGGACAGGGGCCCCACTGAAGCTTTCTTT. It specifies CASSYKGDRGPTEAFF.

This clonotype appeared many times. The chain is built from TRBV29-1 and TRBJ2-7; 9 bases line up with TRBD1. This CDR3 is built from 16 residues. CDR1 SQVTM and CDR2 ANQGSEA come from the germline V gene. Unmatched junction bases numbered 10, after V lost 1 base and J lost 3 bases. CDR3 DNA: TGCAGCGTTGAAGGGGGACAGGGTGGGCCGGTCTACGAGCAGTACTTC. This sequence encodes CSVEGGQGGPVYEQYF.

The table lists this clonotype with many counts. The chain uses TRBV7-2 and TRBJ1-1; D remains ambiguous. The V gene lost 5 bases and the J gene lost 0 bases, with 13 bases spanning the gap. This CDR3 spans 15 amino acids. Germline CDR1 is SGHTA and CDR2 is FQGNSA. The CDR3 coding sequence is TGTGCCAGCAGCCGACCCGGACGGATGAACACTGAAGCTTTCTTT. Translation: CASSRPGRMNTEAFF.

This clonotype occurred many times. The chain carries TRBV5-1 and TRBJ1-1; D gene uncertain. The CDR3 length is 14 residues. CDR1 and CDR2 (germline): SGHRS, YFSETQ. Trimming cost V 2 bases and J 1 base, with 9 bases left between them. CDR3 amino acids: CASSLMQTNTEAFF. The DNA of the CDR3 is TGCGCCAGCAGCTTAATGCAGACGAACACTGAAGCTTTCTTT. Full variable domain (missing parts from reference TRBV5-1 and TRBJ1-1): KAGVTQTPRYLIKTRGQQVTLSCSPISGHRSVSWYQQTPGQGLQFLFEYFSETQRNKGNFPGRFSGRQFSNSRSEMNVSTLELGDSALYLCASSLMQTNTEAFFGQGTRLTVV.

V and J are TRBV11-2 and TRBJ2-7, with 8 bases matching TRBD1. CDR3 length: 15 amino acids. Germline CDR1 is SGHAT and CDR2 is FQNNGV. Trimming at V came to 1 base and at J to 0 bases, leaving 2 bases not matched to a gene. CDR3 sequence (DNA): TGTGCCAGCAGCTTAGTTGGGACAGGCTCCTACGAGCAGTACTTC. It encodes CASSLVGTGSYEQYF.

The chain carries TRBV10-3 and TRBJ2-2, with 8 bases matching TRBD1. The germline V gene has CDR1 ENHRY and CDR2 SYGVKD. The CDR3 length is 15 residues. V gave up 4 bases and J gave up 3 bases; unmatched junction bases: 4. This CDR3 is CAISAGTGDTGELFF. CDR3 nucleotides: TGTGCCATCAGTGCCGGGACAGGAGACACCGGGGAGCTGTTTTTT.

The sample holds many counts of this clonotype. In nucleotides, the CDR3 is TGTGCCAGCGAAGAGGGACCATACTACGAGCAGTACTTC. Its protein product is CASEEGPYYEQYF. This chain uses TRBV11-2 with TRBJ2-7; either TRBD1 or TRBD2 may fit D (5 bases each). This CDR3 has 13 residues. V was pared by 8 bases and J by 3 bases, with 14 bases between. From germline, CDR1 is SGHAT and CDR2 FQNNGV.

In DNA, the CDR3 is TGTGCCAGTACAGGGCTGTACAATCAGCCCCAGCATTTT. Translating it yields CASTGLYNQPQHF. The chain joins TRBV19 to TRBJ1-5; D is perhaps TRBD1 (5 bases). The germline V gene encodes CDR1 LNHDA and CDR2 SQIVND (reference sequence). Trimming took 7 bases from V and 3 from J, leaving 10 bases between them. This CDR3 comprises 13 residues.

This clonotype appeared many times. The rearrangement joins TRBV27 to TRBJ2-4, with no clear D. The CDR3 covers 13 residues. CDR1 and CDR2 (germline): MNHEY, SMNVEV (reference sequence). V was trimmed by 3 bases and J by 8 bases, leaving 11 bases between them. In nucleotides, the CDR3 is TGTGCCAGCAGTTTTAAGGGTTGGGACATTCAGTACTTC. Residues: CASSFKGWDIQYF.

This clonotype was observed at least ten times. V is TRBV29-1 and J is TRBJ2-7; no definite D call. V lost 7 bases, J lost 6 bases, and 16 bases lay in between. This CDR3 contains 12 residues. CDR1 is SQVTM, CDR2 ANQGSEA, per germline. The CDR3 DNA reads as TGCAGCGGCGGAACCGTCAAAGGCGAGCAGTACTTC. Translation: CSGGTVKGEQYF.

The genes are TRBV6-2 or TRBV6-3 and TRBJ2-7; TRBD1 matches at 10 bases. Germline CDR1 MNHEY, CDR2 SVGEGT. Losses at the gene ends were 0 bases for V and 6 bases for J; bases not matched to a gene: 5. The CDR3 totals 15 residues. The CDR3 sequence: CASSYSLTGGREQYF. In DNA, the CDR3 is TGTGCCAGCAGTTACTCTTTGACAGGGGGCCGCGAGCAGTACTTC.